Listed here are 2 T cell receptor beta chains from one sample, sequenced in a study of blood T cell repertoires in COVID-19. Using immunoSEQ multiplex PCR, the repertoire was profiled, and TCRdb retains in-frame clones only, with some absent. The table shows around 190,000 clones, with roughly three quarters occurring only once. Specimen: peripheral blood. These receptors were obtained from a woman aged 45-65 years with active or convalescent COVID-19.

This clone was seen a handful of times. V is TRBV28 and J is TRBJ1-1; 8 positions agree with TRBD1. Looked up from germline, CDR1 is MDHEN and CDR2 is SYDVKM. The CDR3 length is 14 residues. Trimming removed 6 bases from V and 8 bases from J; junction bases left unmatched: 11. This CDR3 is CASSLDRARPEAFF. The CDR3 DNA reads TGTGCCAGCAGCCTGGACAGGGCTCGACCAGAAGCTTTCTTT.

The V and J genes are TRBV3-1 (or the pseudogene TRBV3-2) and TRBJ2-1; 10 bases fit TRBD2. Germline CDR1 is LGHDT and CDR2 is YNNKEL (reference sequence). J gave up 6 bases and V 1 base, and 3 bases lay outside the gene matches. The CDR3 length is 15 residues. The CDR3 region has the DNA TGTGCCAGCAGCCAAGCTAGCGGGGGCCTCAATGAGCAGTTCTTC. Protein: CASSQASGGLNEQFF.